The T cell receptor beta chain under discussion was sequenced for a study of identifying expanded T cells in peripheral blood. This clone has just one count. The antigen is not known. Collection occurred without any documented infections or immune events in donors. Study-wide results and limits: About 1.2 clones differed between technical replicates, versus about 16 and 19 over time. Clone count variance between approximately two-week samples rose with total template count.

Germline V gene data show CDR1 as MNHNS and CDR2 as SASEGT. V lost 7 bases and J lost 6; bases outside the gene matches: 10. The CDR3 runs to 15 residues. This table comes from immunoSEQ multiplex PCR, and its TCRdb copy is limited to in-frame clones, with some not included. Here the sample spans some 78,000 clones, 84% being singletons. The sample comprised blood. The source of this sequence is a person aged 18 to 70 in good health. The chain combines TRBV6-1 with TRBJ2-1; TRBD1 matches 9 bases. The CDR3 spells CASIILVDRGNEQFF. CDR3 coding DNA: TGTGCCAGCATCATTTTGGTGGACAGGGGCAATGAGCAGTTCTTC.